This TCR beta chain was sequenced for a study of human T cells and chemical hapten exposure. Overall study context: Weekly scalp doses of diphenylcyclopropenone were given to patients during the roughly 25-week study. Regarding the study as a whole: Significantly more large CDR3 similarity clusters arose among expanded TCRs than among controls.

Germline loops: CDR1 LGHNA, CDR2 YSLEER. V shed 0 bases, J shed 15 bases, and the junction held 20 bases outside the gene matches. The length of the CDR3 is 20 residues. Many counts were recorded for this clonotype. Its target is not known. Specified time point: patch test 2, 6 weeks after DPC sensitization. The treatment is: therapeutic diphenylcyclopropenone sensitization with weekly scalp DPC. Unfractionated whole blood yielded the extracted total RNA. Each cDNA molecule in the library carried unique molecular identifiers. TCRdb independently ran MiXCR on the RACE reads; one entry per CDR3 protein. The table has about 400,000 distinct CDR3 sequences, roughly 6% seen once.

The receptor was derived from a woman younger than 35 with alopecia areata. Some clones in this sample may be carry-over from other donors' samples. Sequencing used whole blood, obtained in connection with sensitization to the hapten diphenylcyclopropenone (DPC). The chain combines TRBV4-3 with TRBJ2-1; 16 bases match TRBD2. The DNA for the CDR3 is TGCGCCAGCAGCCAAGAGGATCTTTCACCGGGGACTAGCGGGGGGGCCCCTCCGTTCTTC. Translation: CASSQEDLSPGTSGGAPPFF.